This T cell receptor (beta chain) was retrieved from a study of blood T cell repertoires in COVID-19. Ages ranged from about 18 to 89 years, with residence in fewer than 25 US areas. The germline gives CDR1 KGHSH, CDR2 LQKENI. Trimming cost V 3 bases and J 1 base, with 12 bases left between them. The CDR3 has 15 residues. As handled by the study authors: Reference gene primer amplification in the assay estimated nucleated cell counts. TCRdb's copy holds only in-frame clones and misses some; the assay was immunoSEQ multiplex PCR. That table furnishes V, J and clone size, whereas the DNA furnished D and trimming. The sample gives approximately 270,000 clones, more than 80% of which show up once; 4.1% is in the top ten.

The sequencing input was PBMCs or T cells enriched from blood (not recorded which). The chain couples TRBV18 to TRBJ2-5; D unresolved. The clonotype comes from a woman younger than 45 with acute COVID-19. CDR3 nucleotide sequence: TGTGCCAGCTCACCGAACCTGGGCACCCAAGAGACCCAGTACTTC. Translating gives CASSPNLGTQETQYF.